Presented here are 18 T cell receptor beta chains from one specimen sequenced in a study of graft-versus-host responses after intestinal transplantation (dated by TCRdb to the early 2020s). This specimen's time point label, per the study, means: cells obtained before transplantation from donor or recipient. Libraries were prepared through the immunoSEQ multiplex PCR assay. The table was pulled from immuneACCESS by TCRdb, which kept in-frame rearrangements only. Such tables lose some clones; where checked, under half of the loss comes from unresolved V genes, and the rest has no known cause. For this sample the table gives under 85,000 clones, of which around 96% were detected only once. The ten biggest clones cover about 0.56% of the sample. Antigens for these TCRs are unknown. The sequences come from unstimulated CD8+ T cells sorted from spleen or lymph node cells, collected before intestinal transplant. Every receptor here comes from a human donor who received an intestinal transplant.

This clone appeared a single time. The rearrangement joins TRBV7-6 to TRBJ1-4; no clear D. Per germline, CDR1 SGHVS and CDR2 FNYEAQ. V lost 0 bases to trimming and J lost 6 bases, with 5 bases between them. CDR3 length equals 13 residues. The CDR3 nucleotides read TGTGCCAGCAGCTTAGCTTTGGATGAAAAACTGTTTTTT. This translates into CASSLALDEKLFF.

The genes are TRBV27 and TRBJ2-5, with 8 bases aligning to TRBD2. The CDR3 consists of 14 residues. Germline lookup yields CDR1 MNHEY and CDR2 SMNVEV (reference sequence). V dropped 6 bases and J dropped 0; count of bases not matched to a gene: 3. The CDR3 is CASSPSGYQETQYF. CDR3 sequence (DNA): TGTGCCAGCAGCCCTAGCGGGTACCAAGAGACCCAGTACTTC.

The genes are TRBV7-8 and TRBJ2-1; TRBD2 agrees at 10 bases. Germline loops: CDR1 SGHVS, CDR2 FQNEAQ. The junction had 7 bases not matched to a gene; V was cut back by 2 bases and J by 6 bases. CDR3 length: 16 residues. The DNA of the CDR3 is TGTGCCAGCAGCTTAAATAGGCTAGCGGGAGCCAATGAGCAGTTCTTC. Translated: CASSLNRLAGANEQFF.

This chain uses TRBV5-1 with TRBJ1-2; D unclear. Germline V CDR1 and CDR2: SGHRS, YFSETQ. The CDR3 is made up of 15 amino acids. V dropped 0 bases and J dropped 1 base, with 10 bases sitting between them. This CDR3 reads CASSLDPDFNYGYTF. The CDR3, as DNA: TGCGCCAGCAGCTTGGATCCGGATTTTAACTATGGCTACACCTTC. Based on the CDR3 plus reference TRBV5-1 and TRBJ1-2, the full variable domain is KAGVTQTPRYLIKTRGQQVTLSCSPISGHRSVSWYQQTPGQGLQFLFEYFSETQRNKGNFPGRFSGRQFSNSRSEMNVSTLELGDSALYLCASSLDPDFNYGYTFGSGTRLTVV.

The CDR3: CASSPSGNTGELFF. The CDR3 DNA follows: TGTGCCAGCAGTCCTAGCGGGAACACCGGGGAGCTGTTTTTT. The chain is built from TRBV6-5 and TRBJ2-2; 7 positions agree with TRBD2. Losses at the gene ends were 5 bases for V and 1 base for J; bases not matched to a gene: 1. The CDR3 totals 14 residues. Germline V gene sequence: CDR1 MNHEY, CDR2 SVGAGI.

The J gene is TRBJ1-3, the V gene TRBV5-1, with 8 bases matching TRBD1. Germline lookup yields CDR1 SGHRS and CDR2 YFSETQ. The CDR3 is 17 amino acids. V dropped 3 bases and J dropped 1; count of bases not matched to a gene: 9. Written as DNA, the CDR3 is TGCGCCAGCAGCTACGGACAGGGTAGAGCATCTGGAAACACCATATATTTT. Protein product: CASSYGQGRASGNTIYF.

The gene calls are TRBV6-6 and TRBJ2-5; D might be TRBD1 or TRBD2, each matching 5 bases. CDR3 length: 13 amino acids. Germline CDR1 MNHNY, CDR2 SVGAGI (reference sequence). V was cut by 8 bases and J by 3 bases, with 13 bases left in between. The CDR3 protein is CASSIGAKETQYF. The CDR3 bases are TGTGCCAGCTCCATCGGGGCGAAAGAGACCCAGTACTTC.

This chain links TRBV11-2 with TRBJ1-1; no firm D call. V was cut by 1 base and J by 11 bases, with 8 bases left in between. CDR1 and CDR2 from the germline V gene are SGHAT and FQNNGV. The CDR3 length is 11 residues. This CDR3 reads CASSLGAMAFF. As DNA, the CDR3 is TGTGCCAGCAGCTTAGGGGCGATGGCTTTCTTT.

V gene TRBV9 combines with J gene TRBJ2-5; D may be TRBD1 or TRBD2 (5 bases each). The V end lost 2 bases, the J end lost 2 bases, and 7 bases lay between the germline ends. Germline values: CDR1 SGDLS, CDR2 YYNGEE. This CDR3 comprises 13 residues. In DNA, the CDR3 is TGTGCCAGCAGCGTCGGGACGCAAGAGACCCAGTACTTC. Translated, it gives CASSVGTQETQYF. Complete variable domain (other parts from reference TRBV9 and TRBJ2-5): DSGVTQTPKHLITATGQRVTLRCSPRSGDLSVYWYQQSLDQGLQFLIQYYNGEERAKGNILERFSAQQFPDLHSELNLSSLELGDSALYFCASSVGTQETQYFGPGTRLLVL.

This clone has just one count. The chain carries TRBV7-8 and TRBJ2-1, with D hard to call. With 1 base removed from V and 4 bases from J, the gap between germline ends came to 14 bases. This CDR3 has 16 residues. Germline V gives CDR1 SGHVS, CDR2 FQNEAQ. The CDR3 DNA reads TGTGCCAGCAGCTTAGTGGTCAGTAGCCGGTACAATGAGCAGTTCTTC. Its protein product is CASSLVVSSRYNEQFF.

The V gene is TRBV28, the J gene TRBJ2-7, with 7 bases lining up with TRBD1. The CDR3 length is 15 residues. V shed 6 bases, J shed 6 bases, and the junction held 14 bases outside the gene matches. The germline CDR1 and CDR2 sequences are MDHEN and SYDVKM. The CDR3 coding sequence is TGTGCCAGCAGCACTGACAGGGTTGGGTTCGGCGAGCAGTACTTC. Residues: CASSTDRVGFGEQYF.

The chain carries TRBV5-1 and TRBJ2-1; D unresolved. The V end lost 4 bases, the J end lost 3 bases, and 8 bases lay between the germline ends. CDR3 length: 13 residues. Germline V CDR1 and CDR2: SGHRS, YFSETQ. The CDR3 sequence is CASSASNYNEQFF. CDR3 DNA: TGCGCCAGCAGCGCGTCGAACTACAATGAGCAGTTCTTC.

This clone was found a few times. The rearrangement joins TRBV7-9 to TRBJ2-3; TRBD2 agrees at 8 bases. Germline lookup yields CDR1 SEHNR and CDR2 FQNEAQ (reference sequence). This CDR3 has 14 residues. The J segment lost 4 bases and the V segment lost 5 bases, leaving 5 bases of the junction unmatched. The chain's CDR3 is CASSHREGPDTQYF. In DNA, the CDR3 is TGTGCCAGCAGCCACCGGGAGGGCCCAGATACGCAGTATTTT. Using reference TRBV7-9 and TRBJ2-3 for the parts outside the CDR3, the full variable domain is DTGVSQNPRHKITKRGQNVTFRCDPISEHNRLYWYRQTLGQGPEFLTYFQNEAQLEKSRLLSDRFSAERPKGSFSTLEIQRTEQGDSAMYLCASSHREGPDTQYFGPGTRLTVL.

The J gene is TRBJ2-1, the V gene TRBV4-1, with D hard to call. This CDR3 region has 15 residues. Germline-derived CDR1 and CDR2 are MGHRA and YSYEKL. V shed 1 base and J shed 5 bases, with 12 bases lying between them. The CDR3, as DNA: TGCGCCAGCAGCCAAGGAAGGGTCCCTAACAATGAGCAGTTCTTC. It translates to CASSQGRVPNNEQFF.

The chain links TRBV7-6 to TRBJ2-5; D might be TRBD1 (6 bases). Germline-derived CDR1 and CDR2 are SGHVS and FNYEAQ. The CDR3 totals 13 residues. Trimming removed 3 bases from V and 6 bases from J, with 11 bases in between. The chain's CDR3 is CASSFYRAKTQYF. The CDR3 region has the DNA TGTGCCAGCAGCTTTTACAGGGCCAAGACCCAGTACTTC.

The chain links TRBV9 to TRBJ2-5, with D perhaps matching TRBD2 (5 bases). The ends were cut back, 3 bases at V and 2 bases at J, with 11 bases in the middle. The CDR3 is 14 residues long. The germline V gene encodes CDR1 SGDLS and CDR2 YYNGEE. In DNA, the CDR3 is TGTGCCAGCAGCGGTATGGCGGGTCAAGAGACCCAGTACTTC. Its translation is CASSGMAGQETQYF.

As DNA, the CDR3 is TGTGCCTGTCACCTCGACGGGAGCCTCTACGAGCAGTACTTC. The encoded protein is CACHLDGSLYEQYF. This sequence joins TRBV30 and TRBJ2-7; tentatively, D is TRBD2 (6 bases). The germline V gene encodes CDR1 GTSNPN and CDR2 SVGIG (reference sequence). Trimming removed 6 bases at V and 3 bases at J, with 18 bases between. The CDR3 spans 14 residues.

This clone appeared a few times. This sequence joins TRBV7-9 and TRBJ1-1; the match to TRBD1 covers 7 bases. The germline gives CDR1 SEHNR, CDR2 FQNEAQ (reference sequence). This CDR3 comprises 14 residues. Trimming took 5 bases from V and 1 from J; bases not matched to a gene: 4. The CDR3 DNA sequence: TGTGCCAGCAGCCCGAGGACAGGGAACACTGAAGCTTTCTTT. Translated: CASSPRTGNTEAFF.